Below are 32 T cell receptor beta chains sequenced from a single sample in a study of beta chain features in type 1 diabetes. These receptors lack a known antigen. Overall study results and limits: Moderately but significantly shorter TCRB CDR3s were found in Type 1 diabetes patients in all four CD4+ subsets.

Of the isolated RNA, all was reverse transcribed, and so the sequenced material was expressed TCRB transcripts. TCRdb keeps only in-frame clones here, not all; method: immunoSEQ multiplex PCR. The top ten hold about 0.089% of the sample, which has around 150,000 clones, roughly 60% seen once. Sequences were obtained from naive CD4+ T cells from blood. These receptors all stem from a man aged 25 to 45 with type 1 diabetes.

The chain links TRBV6-1 to TRBJ2-1; 8 bases align to TRBD2. This CDR3 spans 15 amino acids. V lost 6 bases, J lost 6 bases, and 10 bases stayed unmatched. CDR1 and CDR2 (germline): MNHNS, SASEGT. The CDR3 protein is CASSQTFLAGNEQFF. CDR3 bases: TGTGCCAGCAGCCAGACCTTCCTAGCGGGCAATGAGCAGTTCTTC.

The genes are TRBV29-1 and TRBJ2-1, with a tentative D call TRBD2 (5 bases). Germline lookup yields CDR1 SQVTM and CDR2 ANQGSEA. The CDR3 runs to 14 residues. V lost 0 bases and J 6 bases, leaving 12 bases between the germline ends. The CDR3 protein is CSVEEGGLGNEQFF. DNA of the CDR3: TGCAGCGTTGAAGAGGGCGGGCTCGGCAATGAGCAGTTCTTC.

This clone was seen a handful of times. V usage is TRBV29-1 and J usage is TRBJ2-5; D perhaps matches TRBD1 (5 bases). V gave up 7 bases and J gave up 5 bases, with 17 bases separating them. The CDR3 consists of 13 residues. From germline, CDR1 is SQVTM and CDR2 ANQGSEA. The CDR3 bases are TGCAGCGGTGGCAGCAAGGGGCGTGAGACCCAGTACTTC. This codes for CSGGSKGRETQYF.

This clone showed up just once. The chain couples TRBV29-1 to TRBJ1-1; D not resolved. This CDR3 region has 13 residues. The V end was cut by 4 bases, the J end by 0 bases, with 9 bases between. In germline, CDR1 is SQVTM, CDR2 ANQGSEA. The CDR3 protein is CSVGTALNTEAFF. CDR3 nucleotides: TGCAGCGTTGGGACGGCCTTGAACACTGAAGCTTTCTTT.

The chain is built from TRBV5-6 and TRBJ2-2; D is perhaps TRBD1 (6 bases). V gave up 3 bases and J gave up 0 bases, with 12 bases separating them. Germline CDR1 and CDR2: SGHDT and YYEEEE. The CDR3 loop spans 16 amino acids. The CDR3 DNA is TGTGCCAGCAGCTATACCGGGACACCGAACACCGGGGAGCTGTTTTTT. Its protein product is CASSYTGTPNTGELFF. Together with reference TRBV5-6 and TRBJ2-2, the CDR3 gives the full variable domain: DAGVTQSPTHLIKTRGQQVTLRCSPKSGHDTVSWYQQALGQGPQFIFQYYEEEERQRGNFPDRFSGHQFPNYSSELNVNALLLGDSALYLCASSYTGTPNTGELFFGEGSRLTVL.

The rearrangement uses TRBV27 and TRBJ2-7; 10 positions match TRBD2. This CDR3 has 16 amino acids. Unmatched junction bases numbered 9, after V lost 6 bases and J lost 1 base. The germline V gene has CDR1 MNHEY and CDR2 SMNVEV (reference sequence). CDR3 sequence: CASSQSLAGASYEQYF. The CDR3, as DNA: TGTGCCAGCAGCCAAAGCCTAGCGGGGGCTTCCTACGAGCAGTACTTC.

The V gene is TRBV7-2, the J gene TRBJ2-7; D call uncertain. Looked up from germline, CDR1 is SGHTA and CDR2 is FQGNSA. This CDR3 has 14 residues. V dropped 1 base and J dropped 1 base, with 8 bases sitting between them. The CDR3 DNA reads as TGTGCCAGCAGCTTAGATCCGGGTTCCTACGAGCAGTACTTC. Its protein is CASSLDPGSYEQYF. The whole variable domain, remainder taken from reference TRBV7-2 and TRBJ2-7, is GAGVSQSPSNKVTEKGKDVELRCDPISGHTALYWYRQSLGQGLEFLIYFQGNSAPDKSGLPSDRFSAERTGGSVSTLTIQRTQQEDSAVYLCASSLDPGSYEQYFGPGTRLTVT.

The V gene is TRBV5-4, the J gene TRBJ2-1; 11 bases map to TRBD2. The J segment lost 3 bases and the V segment lost 4 bases, leaving 3 bases of the junction unmatched. CDR1 is SGHNT, CDR2 YYREEE, per germline (reference sequence). This CDR3 contains 15 residues. The CDR3 here is CASSPSGGRYNEQFF. The CDR3 region has the DNA TGTGCCAGCAGCCCTAGCGGGGGGCGCTACAATGAGCAGTTCTTC. Full variable domain (outside the CDR3, taken from reference TRBV5-4 and TRBJ2-1): ETGVTQSPTHLIKTRGQQVTLRCSSQSGHNTVSWYQQALGQGPQFIFQYYREEENGRGNFPPRFSGLQFPNYSSELNVNALELDDSALYLCASSPSGGRYNEQFFGPGTRLTVL.

The chain uses TRBV10-3 and TRBJ1-1; 9 nucleotides match TRBD1. V shed 2 bases, J shed 3 bases, and the junction held 4 bases outside the gene matches. CDR3 length equals 15 residues. Germline V gene lookup returns CDR1 ENHRY and CDR2 SYGVKD. The CDR3 here is CAISEVDRGDTEAFF. The CDR3 bases are TGTGCCATCAGTGAGGTGGACAGGGGTGACACTGAAGCTTTCTTT.

This chain uses TRBV29-1 with TRBJ2-5; D is ambiguous. The CDR3 has 14 residues. Trimming took off 2 bases at V and 6 bases at J, with 16 bases between the two ends. Germline loops: CDR1 SQVTM, CDR2 ANQGSEA. CDR3 sequence reads: CSVESSPLGKTQYF. DNA of the CDR3: TGCAGCGTTGAATCGAGTCCTTTAGGAAAGACCCAGTACTTC.

The V call is TRBV23-1, the J call TRBJ2-5; D may correspond to TRBD1 or TRBD2 (5 bases each). TRBV23-1 is identified as an open reading frame with a role that is uncertain. The ends were cut back, 0 bases at V and 0 bases at J, with 20 bases in the middle. The CDR3 contains 19 residues. The CDR3 nucleotides are TGCGCCAGCAGTCAATCTGAGCCGCCAGGGACCGAGTACCAAGAGACCCAGTACTTC. It specifies CASSQSEPPGTEYQETQYF.

V is TRBV30 and J is TRBJ1-6; no clear D. Trimming shortened V by 4 bases and J by 7 bases, and 8 bases separated the two germline ends. Germline V gene sequence: CDR1 GTSNPN, CDR2 SVGIG (reference sequence). The CDR3 sequence is 12 residues long. In DNA form, the CDR3 reads TGTGCCTGGAATAGAGCAAATTCACCCCTCCACTTT. Its translation is CAWNRANSPLHF.

The chain has TRBV28 and TRBJ2-3; a weak D match, TRBD1 (6 bases). The CDR3 has 15 residues. The V end lost 4 bases, the J end lost 5 bases, and 16 bases lay between the germline ends. Germline V CDR1 and CDR2: MDHEN, SYDVKM. In DNA, the CDR3 is TGTGCCAGCAGTTCTCAGGGGATTTTTGGAGATACGCAGTATTTT. Encoded protein: CASSSQGIFGDTQYF.

The V call is TRBV9, the J call TRBJ2-5; TRBD1 matches at 8 bases. There are 14 residues in the CDR3. Germline-derived CDR1 and CDR2 are SGDLS and YYNGEE. Trimming removed 3 bases from V and 5 bases from J; junction bases left unmatched: 6. The CDR3 here is CASSAGTGRETQYF. CDR3 in DNA: TGTGCCAGCAGCGCAGGGACAGGACGGGAGACCCAGTACTTC.

The J gene is TRBJ2-5, the V gene TRBV4-1; possibly TRBD2 for D (5 bases). With 1 base removed from V and 1 base from J, the gap between germline ends came to 10 bases. This CDR3 region has 15 residues. Germline-derived CDR1 and CDR2 are MGHRA and YSYEKL. The chain's CDR3 is CASSQGIASQETQYF. CDR3 coding DNA: TGCGCCAGCAGCCAAGGTATAGCGTCCCAAGAGACCCAGTACTTC.

The chain links TRBV29-1 to TRBJ1-2, with D uncertain. CDR1 is SQVTM and CDR2 is ANQGSEA in the germline V gene. Trimming took off 1 base at V and 5 bases at J, with 11 bases between the two ends. The CDR3 spans 13 residues. The CDR3 bases are TGCAGCGTTGAAGGTGTCCTACGGTATGGCTACACCTTC. It specifies CSVEGVLRYGYTF.

V and J are TRBV7-2 and TRBJ2-5, with TRBD1 matching 7 bases. The CDR3 length is 14 residues. Trimming cost V 5 bases and J 4 bases; bases outside gene matches: 7. Germline V gene data show CDR1 as SGHTA and CDR2 as FQGNSA. CDR3 protein: CASSARQGSETQYF. The CDR3 coding sequence is TGTGCCAGCAGCGCCAGACAGGGCTCAGAGACCCAGTACTTC.

Here the CDR3 DNA reads TGCAGCGTTGACAGGGGGCACGGACAGTACTTC. Amino acids: CSVDRGHGQYF. The chain carries TRBV29-1 and TRBJ2-4, with 8 nucleotides matching TRBD1. The germline gives CDR1 SQVTM, CDR2 ANQGSEA. The V and J ends lost 3 bases and 13 bases, in that order; junction bases with no gene match: 5. This CDR3 is 11 amino acids long.

The rearrangement joins TRBV9 to TRBJ1-2; D not resolved. V lost 0 bases and J 0 bases, leaving 9 bases between the germline ends. Germline V CDR1 and CDR2: SGDLS, YYNGEE. CDR3 size: 15 residues. For the CDR3, the DNA is TGTGCCAGCAGCGTAGAAGCACGACCTAACTATGGCTACACCTTC. Translating gives CASSVEARPNYGYTF.

Worth noting for this clone: In the same sample, other DNA sequences code for this CDR3. The chain employs TRBV7-9 and TRBJ2-7; D is unresolved. This CDR3 spans 13 amino acids. Germline assignment: CDR1 SEHNR and CDR2 FQNEAQ (reference sequence). The ends were cut back, 2 bases at V and 2 bases at J, with 7 bases in the middle. CDR3 nucleotide sequence: TGTGCCAGCAGCTTATCCGGAGCCTACGAGCAGTACTTC. As protein: CASSLSGAYEQYF.

This clone has only one observation. The chain is built from TRBV29-1 and TRBJ1-2, with 8 bases that match TRBD1. The length of the CDR3 is 13 residues. Trimming took 7 bases from V and 3 from J; bases not matched to a gene: 7. The germline CDR1 and CDR2 sequences are SQVTM and ANQGSEA. CDR3 loop: CSDRTGKDYGYTF. The CDR3, as DNA: TGCAGCGACCGGACAGGGAAGGACTATGGCTACACCTTC.

This clone turned up a few times. This sequence joins TRBV6-5 and TRBJ2-3; D possibly corresponds to TRBD1 (6 bases). The CDR3 runs to 14 residues. Between the trimmed V and J ends, which lost 6 bases and 6 bases, there was a span of 16 bases. Germline V CDR1 and CDR2: MNHEY, SVGAGI. The chain's CDR3 is CASSNRVTWDTQYF. The CDR3 nucleotides are TGTGCCAGCAGCAACAGGGTAACTTGGGATACGCAGTATTTT.

This chain joins TRBV29-1 and TRBJ1-1; D is undetermined. Deletions cut 3 bases from V and 5 bases from J, with 13 bases between. Germline V gene sequence: CDR1 SQVTM, CDR2 ANQGSEA. The CDR3 is 13 amino acids. CDR3 in amino acids: CSVDPVIGTEAFF. The CDR3 DNA sequence: TGCAGCGTTGACCCCGTTATCGGGACTGAAGCTTTCTTT.

V is TRBV15 and J is TRBJ2-3, with TRBD2 matching over 11 bases. Germline V gene data show CDR1 as LNHNV and CDR2 as YYDKDF (reference sequence). After removal of 2 bases from V and 5 bases from J, the junction contained 3 bases not matched to a gene. CDR3 length: 15 residues. The CDR3 is CATSRTTSGGDTQYF. CDR3 in DNA: TGTGCCACCAGCAGAACAACTAGCGGGGGAGATACGCAGTATTTT.

Only one count was recorded for this clone. J is TRBJ2-1 and V is TRBV5-1, with 7 bases that match TRBD2. The V gene end was trimmed by 0 bases and the J gene end by 7 bases; junction bases not matched to a gene: 4. The CDR3 runs 14 residues. Germline V lookup: CDR1 SGHRS, CDR2 YFSETQ. This chain's CDR3 is CASSLGTSTNEQFF. DNA for the CDR3: TGCGCCAGCAGCTTGGGGACTAGTACTAATGAGCAGTTCTTC.

The genes are TRBV9 and TRBJ2-5; tentatively, D is TRBD2 (6 bases). The CDR3 contains 15 residues. Germline CDR1 SGDLS, CDR2 YYNGEE. V lost 4 bases, J lost 1 base, and 14 bases lay in between. The CDR3 here is CASSFSSGLQETQYF. The CDR3 coding sequence is TGTGCCAGCAGCTTTTCATCGGGACTCCAAGAGACCCAGTACTTC.

This clone was detected only a few times. The chain combines TRBV7-2 with TRBJ2-7, with a possible D match to TRBD1 (6 bases). The CDR3 extends over 13 amino acids. Deletions cut 5 bases from V and 3 bases from J, with 11 bases between. The germline gives CDR1 SGHTA, CDR2 FQGNSA. This CDR3 reads CASSTGQFYEQYF. The CDR3 region has the DNA TGTGCCAGCAGCACCGGACAGTTCTACGAGCAGTACTTC.

The J gene is TRBJ2-6, the V gene TRBV5-6, with 9 bases that match TRBD1. Per the germline V gene, CDR1 is SGHDT and CDR2 is YYEEEE. V shed 3 bases and J 2 bases; nucleotides not matched to a gene: 9. The CDR3 is made up of 18 amino acids. CDR3 DNA: TGTGCCAGCAGCTCCCGTCCCGGGACAGGGACTGGGGCCAACGTCCTGACTTTC. It encodes CASSSRPGTGTGANVLTF.

CDR3 sequence (DNA): TGTGCCAGCTCACGACTAGCGGGGGGGCAAGATACGCAGTATTTT. This gives the protein CASSRLAGGQDTQYF. The chain combines TRBV11-2 with TRBJ2-3, with 14 bases identical to TRBD2. Germline values: CDR1 SGHAT, CDR2 FQNNGV. V gave up 8 bases and J gave up 5 bases; unmatched junction bases: 6. The CDR3 consists of 15 residues.

This clone turned up a few times. The chain couples TRBV29-1 to TRBJ2-3; D is unclear. Trimming cost V 0 bases and J 3 bases, with 10 bases left between them. This CDR3 is built from 14 residues. The V gene's germline CDR1 is SQVTM and CDR2 ANQGSEA. CDR3 coding DNA: TGCAGCGTTGAAGATGGGATCGTTACAGATACGCAGTATTTT. Translated: CSVEDGIVTDTQYF.

The chain employs TRBV10-3 and TRBJ2-7; D is undetermined. V was trimmed by 5 bases and J by 3 bases, leaving 8 bases between them. The CDR3 sequence is 12 residues long. Germline V gene sequence: CDR1 ENHRY, CDR2 SYGVKD. The CDR3 nucleotides are TGTGCCATCAGTCAGGACGGCTACGAGCAGTACTTC. This codes for CAISQDGYEQYF.

This clone was counted a few times. CDR3 bases: TGTGCCAGCAGCCCATCGGACAGTGTTTTAGCTTTCTTT. Translated: CASSPSDSVLAFF. The chain joins TRBV7-9 to TRBJ1-1; D is perhaps TRBD1 (6 bases). Trimming pared 5 bases from V and 10 bases from J, leaving 17 bases between. Germline V lookup: CDR1 SEHNR, CDR2 FQNEAQ (reference sequence). The CDR3 is made up of 13 amino acids. Supplemented by reference TRBV7-9 and TRBJ1-1, the full variable domain reads DTGVSQNPRHKITKRGQNVTFRCDPISEHNRLYWYRQTLGQGPEFLTYFQNEAQLEKSRLLSDRFSAERPKGSFSTLEIQRTEQGDSAMYLCASSPSDSVLAFFGQGTRLTVV.